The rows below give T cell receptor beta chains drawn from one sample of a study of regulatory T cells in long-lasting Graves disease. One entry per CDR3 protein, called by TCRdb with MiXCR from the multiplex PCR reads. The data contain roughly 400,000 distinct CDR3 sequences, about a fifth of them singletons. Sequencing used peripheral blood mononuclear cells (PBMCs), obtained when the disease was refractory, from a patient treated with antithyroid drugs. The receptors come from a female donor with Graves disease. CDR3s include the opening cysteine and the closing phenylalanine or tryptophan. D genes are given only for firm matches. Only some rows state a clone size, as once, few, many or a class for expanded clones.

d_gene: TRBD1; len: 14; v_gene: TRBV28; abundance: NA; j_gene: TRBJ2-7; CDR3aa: CASNSGQGPYEQYF; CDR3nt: TGTGCCAGCAATTCGGGACAGGGGCCCTACGAGCAGTACTTC
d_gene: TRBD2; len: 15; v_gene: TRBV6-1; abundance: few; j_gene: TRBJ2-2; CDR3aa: CASSGRLAATGELFF; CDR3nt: TGTGCCAGCAGTGGGAGACTAGCGGCAACCGGGGAGCTGTTTTTT
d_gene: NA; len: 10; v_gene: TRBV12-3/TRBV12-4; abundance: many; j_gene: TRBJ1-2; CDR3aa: CASKDDGYTF; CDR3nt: TGTGCCAGCAAAGATGATGGCTACACCTTC
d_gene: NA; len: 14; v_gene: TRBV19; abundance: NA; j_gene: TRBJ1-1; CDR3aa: CASSIRPLVLEAFF; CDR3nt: TGTGCCAGTAGTATTCGACCCCTCGTACTTGAAGCTTTCTTT
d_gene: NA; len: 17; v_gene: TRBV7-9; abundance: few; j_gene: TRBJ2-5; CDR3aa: CASSFGVAGFRLETQYF; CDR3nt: TGTGCCAGCAGCTTCGGAGTGGCAGGCTTTAGGTTAGAGACCCAGTACTTC
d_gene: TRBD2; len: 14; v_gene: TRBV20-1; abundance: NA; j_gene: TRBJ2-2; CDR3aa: CSARVAGGSGELFF; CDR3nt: TGCAGTGCTAGAGTCGCGGGGGGGTCCGGGGAGCTGTTTTTT
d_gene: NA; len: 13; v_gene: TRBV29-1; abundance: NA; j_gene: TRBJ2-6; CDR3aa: CSVDRDGASVLTF; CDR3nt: TGCAGCGTTGACAGGGATGGGGCCAGCGTCCTGACTTTC
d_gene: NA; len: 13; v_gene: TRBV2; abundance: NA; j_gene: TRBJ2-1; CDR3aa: CASRELTGPEQFF; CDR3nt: TGTGCCAGCAGAGAGCTAACAGGGCCTGAGCAGTTCTTC
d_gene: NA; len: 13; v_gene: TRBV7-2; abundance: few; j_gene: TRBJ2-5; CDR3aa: CASSHRYQETQYF; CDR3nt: TGTGCCAGCAGCCATCGGTACCAAGAGACCCAGTACTTC
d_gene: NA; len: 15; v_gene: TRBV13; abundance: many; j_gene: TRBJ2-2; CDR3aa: CASSRGRPNTGELFF; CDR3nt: TGTGCCAGCAGTCGGGGGAGGCCGAACACCGGGGAGCTGTTTTTT
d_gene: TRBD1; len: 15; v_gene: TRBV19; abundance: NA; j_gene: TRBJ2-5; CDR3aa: CASKAPGQSSGTQYF; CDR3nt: TGTGCCAGCAAGGCCCCGGGACAGAGCTCGGGGACCCAGTACTTC
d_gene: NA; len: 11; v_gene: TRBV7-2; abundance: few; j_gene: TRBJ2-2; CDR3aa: CASSNDGELFF; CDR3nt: TGTGCCAGCAGCAACGATGGGGAGCTGTTTTTT
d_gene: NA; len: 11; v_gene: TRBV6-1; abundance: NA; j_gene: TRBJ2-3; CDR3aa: CASRTLGTQYF; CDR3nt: TGTGCCAGCAGGACATTGGGTACGCAGTATTTT
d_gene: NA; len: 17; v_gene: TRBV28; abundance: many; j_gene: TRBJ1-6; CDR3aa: CASSLASTSSYNSPLHF; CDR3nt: TGTGCCAGCAGTTTGGCTTCCACGAGCTCCTATAATTCACCCCTCCACTTT
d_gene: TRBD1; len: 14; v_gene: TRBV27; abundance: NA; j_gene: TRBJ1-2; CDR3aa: CASSLGQTNYGYTF; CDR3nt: TGTGCCAGCAGTCTGGGACAGACTAACTATGGCTACACCTTC
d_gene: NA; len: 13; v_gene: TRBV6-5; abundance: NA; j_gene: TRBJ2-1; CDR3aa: CASSLGRFNEQFF; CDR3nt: TGTGCCAGCAGTTTAGGCCGGTTCAATGAGCAGTTCTTC
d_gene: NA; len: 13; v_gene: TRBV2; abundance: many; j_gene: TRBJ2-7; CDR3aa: CASRRDATYEQYF; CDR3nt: TGTGCCAGCAGGAGGGACGCCACCTACGAGCAGTACTTC
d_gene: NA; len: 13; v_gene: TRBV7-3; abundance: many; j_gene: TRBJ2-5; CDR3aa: CASSRQGRETQYF; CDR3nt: TGTGCCAGCAGCCGTCAGGGAAGGGAGACCCAGTACTTC
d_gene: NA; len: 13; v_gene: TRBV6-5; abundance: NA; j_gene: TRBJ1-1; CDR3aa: CASSYGVHTEAFF; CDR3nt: TGTGCCAGCAGTTACGGGGTCCACACTGAAGCTTTCTTT
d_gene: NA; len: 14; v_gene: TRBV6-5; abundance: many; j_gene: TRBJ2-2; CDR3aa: CASSYSPVTGELFF; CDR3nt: TGTGCCAGCAGTTACTCGCCTGTCACCGGGGAGCTGTTTTTT
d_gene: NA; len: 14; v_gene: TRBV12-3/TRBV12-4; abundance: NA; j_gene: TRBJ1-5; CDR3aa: CASGLVGSNQPQHF; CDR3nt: TGTGCCAGCGGTTTAGTAGGGAGCAATCAGCCCCAGCATTTT
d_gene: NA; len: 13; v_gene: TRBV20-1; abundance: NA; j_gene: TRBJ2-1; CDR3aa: CSASQGSYNEQFF; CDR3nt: TGCAGTGCTTCACAGGGCTCCTACAATGAGCAGTTCTTC
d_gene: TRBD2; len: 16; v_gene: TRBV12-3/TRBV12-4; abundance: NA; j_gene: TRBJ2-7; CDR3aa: CASSSSPPGLADEQYF; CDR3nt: TGTGCCAGCAGTTCCTCCCCACCGGGACTAGCAGACGAGCAGTACTTC
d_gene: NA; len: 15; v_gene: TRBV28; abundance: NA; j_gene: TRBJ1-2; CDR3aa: CASSRPRTQLYGYTF; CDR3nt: TGTGCCAGCAGCCGCCCCCGTACTCAGTTATATGGCTACACCTTC
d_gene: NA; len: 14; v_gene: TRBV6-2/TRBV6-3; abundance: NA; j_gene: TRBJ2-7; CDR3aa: CASSLLGASYEQYF; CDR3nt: TGTGCCAGCAGCCTACTAGGAGCCTCCTACGAGCAGTACTTC
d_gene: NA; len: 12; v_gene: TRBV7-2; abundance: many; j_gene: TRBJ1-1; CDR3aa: CASSPGTIEAFF; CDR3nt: TGTGCCAGCAGCCCAGGGACAATAGAAGCTTTCTTT
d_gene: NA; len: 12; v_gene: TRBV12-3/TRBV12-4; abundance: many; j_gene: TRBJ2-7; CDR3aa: CASSLKGNEQYF; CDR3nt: TGTGCCAGCAGTTTAAAAGGGAACGAGCAGTACTTC
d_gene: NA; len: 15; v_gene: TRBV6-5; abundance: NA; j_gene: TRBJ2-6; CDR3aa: CASSLRRGWANVLTF; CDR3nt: TGTGCCAGCAGTTTGAGGAGGGGCTGGGCCAACGTCCTGACTTTC
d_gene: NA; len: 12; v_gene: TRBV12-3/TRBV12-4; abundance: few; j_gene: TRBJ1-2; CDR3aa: CASSGRHYGYTF; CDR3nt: TGTGCCAGCAGCGGACGGCACTATGGCTACACCTTC
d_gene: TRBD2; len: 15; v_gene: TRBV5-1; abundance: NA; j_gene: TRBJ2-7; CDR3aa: CASSLALTSGHEQYF; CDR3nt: TGTGCCAGCAGCTTGGCCTTGACTAGCGGCCACGAGCAGTACTTC
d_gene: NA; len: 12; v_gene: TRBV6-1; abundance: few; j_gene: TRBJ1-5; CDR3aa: CASSQGNQPQHF; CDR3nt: TGTGCCAGCAGTCAGGGCAATCAGCCCCAGCATTTT
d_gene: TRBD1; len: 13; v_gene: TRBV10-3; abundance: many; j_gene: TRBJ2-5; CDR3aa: CATKQGPEETQYF; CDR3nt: TGTGCCACTAAACAGGGGCCGGAAGAGACCCAGTACTTC
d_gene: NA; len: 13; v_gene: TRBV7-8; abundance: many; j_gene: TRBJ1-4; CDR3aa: CASSLLWGEKLFF; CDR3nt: TGTGCCAGCAGTTTGTTATGGGGTGAAAAACTGTTTTTT
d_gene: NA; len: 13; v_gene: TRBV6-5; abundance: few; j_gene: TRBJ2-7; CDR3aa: CASSYLQDYEQYF; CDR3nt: TGTGCCAGCAGTTACCTACAGGACTACGAGCAGTACTTC
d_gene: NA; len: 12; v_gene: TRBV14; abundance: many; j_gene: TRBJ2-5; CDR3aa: CASSHHLETQYF; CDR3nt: TGTGCCAGCAGCCATCACCTAGAGACCCAGTACTTC
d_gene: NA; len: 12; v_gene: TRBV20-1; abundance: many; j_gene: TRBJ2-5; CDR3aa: CSALGDEETQYF; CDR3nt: TGCAGTGCCCTAGGGGACGAAGAGACCCAGTACTTC
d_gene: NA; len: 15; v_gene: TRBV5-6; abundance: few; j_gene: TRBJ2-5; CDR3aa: CASSREPGVAETQYF; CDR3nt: TGTGCCAGCAGCCGAGAACCGGGAGTGGCCGAGACCCAGTACTTC
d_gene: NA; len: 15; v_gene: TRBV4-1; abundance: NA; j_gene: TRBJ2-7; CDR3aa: CASSVRVEGSYEQYF; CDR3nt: TGCGCCAGCAGCGTCAGGGTTGAAGGGTCCTACGAGCAGTACTTC
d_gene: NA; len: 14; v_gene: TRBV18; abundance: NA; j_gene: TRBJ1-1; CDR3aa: CASSPSLRLAEAFF; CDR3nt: TGTGCCAGCTCACCTTCGTTGAGGTTGGCTGAAGCTTTCTTT
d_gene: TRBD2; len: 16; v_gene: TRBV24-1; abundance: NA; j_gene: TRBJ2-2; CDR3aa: CATSDLRTSDAGELFF; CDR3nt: TGTGCCACCAGTGATTTGCGGACTAGCGATGCCGGGGAGCTGTTTTTT
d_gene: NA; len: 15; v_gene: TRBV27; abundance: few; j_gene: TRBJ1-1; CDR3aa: CASSLNRLMTPEAFF; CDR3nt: TGTGCCAGCAGTTTAAACCGGCTTATGACACCTGAAGCTTTCTTT
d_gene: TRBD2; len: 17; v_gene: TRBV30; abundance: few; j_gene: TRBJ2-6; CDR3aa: CAWSWGGALSGANVLTF; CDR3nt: TGTGCCTGGAGTTGGGGGGGTGCCCTCTCTGGGGCCAACGTCCTGACTTTC
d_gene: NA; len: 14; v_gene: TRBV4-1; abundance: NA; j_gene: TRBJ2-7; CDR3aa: CASSQGLEGYEQYF; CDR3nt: TGCGCCAGCAGCCAAGGTCTTGAAGGGTACGAGCAGTACTTC
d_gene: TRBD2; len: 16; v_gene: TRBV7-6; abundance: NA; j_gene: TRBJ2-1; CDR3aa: CASSSDSGRYYNEQFF; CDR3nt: TGTGCCAGCAGCTCCGACAGCGGGAGGTACTACAATGAGCAGTTCTTC
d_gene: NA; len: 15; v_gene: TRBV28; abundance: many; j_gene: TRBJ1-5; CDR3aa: CASSLPSGQNQPQHF; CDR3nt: TGTGCCAGCAGTTTACCATCAGGGCAGAATCAGCCCCAGCATTTT
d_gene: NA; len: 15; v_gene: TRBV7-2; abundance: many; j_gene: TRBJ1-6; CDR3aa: CASSSGGGGNSPLHF; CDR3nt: TGTGCCAGCAGCTCCGGAGGGGGGGGCAATTCACCCCTCCACTTT
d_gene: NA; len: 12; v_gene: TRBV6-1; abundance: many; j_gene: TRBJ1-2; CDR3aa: CASSPGARGYTF; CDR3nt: TGTGCCAGCAGCCCAGGGGCTAGGGGCTACACCTTC